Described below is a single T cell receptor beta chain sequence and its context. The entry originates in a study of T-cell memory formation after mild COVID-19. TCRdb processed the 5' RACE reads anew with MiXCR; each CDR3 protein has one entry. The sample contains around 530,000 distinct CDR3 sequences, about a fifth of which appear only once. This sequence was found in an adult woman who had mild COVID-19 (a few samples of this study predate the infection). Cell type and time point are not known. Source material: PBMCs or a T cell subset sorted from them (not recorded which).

The CDR3 nucleotides are TGTGCCAGCAGCTTGGATCCGGACAGGAGGCGCACAGATACGCAGTATTTT. This translates into CASSLDPDRRRTDTQYF. V gene TRBV5-6 combines with J gene TRBJ2-3; 7 nucleotides match TRBD1. The J segment lost 1 base and the V segment lost 0 bases, leaving 8 bases of the junction unmatched. The CDR3 extends over 17 amino acids. The germline CDR1 and CDR2 sequences are SGHDT and YYEEEE.